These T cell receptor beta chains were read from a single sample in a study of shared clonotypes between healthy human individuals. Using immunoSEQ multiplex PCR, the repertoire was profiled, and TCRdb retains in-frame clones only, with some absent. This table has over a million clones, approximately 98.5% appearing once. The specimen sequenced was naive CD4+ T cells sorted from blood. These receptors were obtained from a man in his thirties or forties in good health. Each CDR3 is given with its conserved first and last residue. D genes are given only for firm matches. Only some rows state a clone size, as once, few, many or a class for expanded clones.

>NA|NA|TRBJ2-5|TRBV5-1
TGCGCCAGCAGCAGGAAGGACGTAGGGGGGCAAGAGACCCAGTACTTC
CASSRKDVGGQETQYF
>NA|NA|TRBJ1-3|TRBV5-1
TGCGCCAGCAGCTTGGACGGGAACACCATATATTTT
CASSLDGNTIYF
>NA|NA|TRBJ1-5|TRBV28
TGTGCCAGCAGTGCCGGGGGAGGGCAATCGCAGCCCCAGCATTTT
CASSAGGGQSQPQHF
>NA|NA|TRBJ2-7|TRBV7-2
TGTGCCAGCAGCTTAGAGGCTAGCGCACCCTACGAGCAGTACTTC
CASSLEASAPYEQYF
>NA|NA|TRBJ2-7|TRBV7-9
TGTGCCAGCACCCCACCGACAGCGAGCTCCTACGAGCAGTACTTC
CASTPPTASSYEQYF
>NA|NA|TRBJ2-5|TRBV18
TGTGCCAGCTCAGCCCTACAGGGATCGGAGGAGACCCAGTACTTC
CASSALQGSEETQYF
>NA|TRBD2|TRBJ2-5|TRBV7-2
TGTGCCAGCAGCTTAGGACTAGCGGGAGTTGAGACCCAGTACTTC
CASSLGLAGVETQYF
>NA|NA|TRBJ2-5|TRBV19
TGTGCCAGTGGAGTACCATTCGAGACCCAGTACTTC
CASGVPFETQYF
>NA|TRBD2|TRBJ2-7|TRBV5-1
TGCGCCAGCAGCTTTATGACTAGCGGGAGGGCAAGAGCCTACGAGCAGTACTTC
CASSFMTSGRARAYEQYF
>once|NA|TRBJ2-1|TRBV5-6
TGTGCCAGCAGCCCCGTGGGGGTCTCCTACAATGAGCAGTTCTTC
CASSPVGVSYNEQFF
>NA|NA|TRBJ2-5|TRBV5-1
TGCGCCAGCAGCTTGCGGGGGGACAGATCAGAGACCCAGTACTTC
CASSLRGDRSETQYF
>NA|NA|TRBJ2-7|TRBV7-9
TGTGCCAGCAGCCCTCGGTTAGTGGACGAGCAGTACTTC
CASSPRLVDEQYF
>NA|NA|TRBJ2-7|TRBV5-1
TGCGCCAGCAGCTTTCGACAACCGATTTTGGGGGAGCAGTACTTC
CASSFRQPILGEQYF
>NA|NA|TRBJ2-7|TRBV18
TGTGCCAGCTCACCAGCGGTCTACGAGCAGTACTTC
CASSPAVYEQYF
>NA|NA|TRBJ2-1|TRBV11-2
TGTGCCAGCAGCCTAGTATTTAGCTCCTACAATGAGCAGTTCTTC
CASSLVFSSYNEQFF
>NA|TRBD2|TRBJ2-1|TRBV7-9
TGTGCCAGCAGCTTTGGGGGAGGGGAGCAGTTCTTC
CASSFGGGEQFF
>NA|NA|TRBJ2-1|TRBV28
TGTGCCAGCGCGACGCACAGCTCCTACAATGAGCAGTTCTTC
CASATHSSYNEQFF
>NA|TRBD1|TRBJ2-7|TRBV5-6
TGTGCCAGCAGCCTTGGACAGGGGAAAGGCTTCTACGAGCAGTACTTC
CASSLGQGKGFYEQYF
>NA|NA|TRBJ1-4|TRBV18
TGTGCCAGCTCACCAGCGGACCGACCGAGGGATGAAAAACTGTTTTTT
CASSPADRPRDEKLFF
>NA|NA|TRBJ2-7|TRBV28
TGTGCCAGCAGTTTAAAACCTAGCGAGCGCTACGAGCAGTACTTC
CASSLKPSERYEQYF
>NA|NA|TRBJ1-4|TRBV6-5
TGTGCCAGCAGGACTACAGGATCTTACGAAAAACTGTTTTTT
CASRTTGSYEKLFF
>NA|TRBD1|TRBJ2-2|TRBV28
TGTGCCAGCAGTTCCCATACCTCAGACAGGGCGAACACCGGGGAGCTGTTTTTT
CASSSHTSDRANTGELFF
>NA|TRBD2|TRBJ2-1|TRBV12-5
TGTGCTAGTGGTTCCCCGGGGAGGGGGCAGTTCTTC
CASGSPGRGQFF
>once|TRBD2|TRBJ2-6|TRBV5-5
TGTGCCAGCAGCTACGGGACTAGCGGGGACTCTGGGGCCAACGTCCTGACTTTC
CASSYGTSGDSGANVLTF
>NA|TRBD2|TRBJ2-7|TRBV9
TGTGCCAGCAGCCCCCTAGCGGGACGCTACGAGCAGTACTTC
CASSPLAGRYEQYF
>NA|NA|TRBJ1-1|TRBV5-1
TGCGCCAGCAGCTTGGAGGGATCTGAAGCTTTCTTT
CASSLEGSEAFF
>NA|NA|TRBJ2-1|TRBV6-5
TGTGCCAGCAGCCAATTAGACTCCAATGAGCAGTTCTTC
CASSQLDSNEQFF
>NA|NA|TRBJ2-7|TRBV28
TGTGCCAGCAGTTTAGGTCATCGTCGCGAGCAGTACTTC
CASSLGHRREQYF
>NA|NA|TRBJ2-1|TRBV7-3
TGTGCCAGCAGCCCTGTGGACACATCCTACAATGAGCAGTTCTTC
CASSPVDTSYNEQFF
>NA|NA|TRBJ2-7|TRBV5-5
TGTGCCAGCACCCTTGGGTCGTACGAGCAGTACTTC
CASTLGSYEQYF
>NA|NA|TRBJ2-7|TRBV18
TGTGCCAGCTCACAACTTCCGGGACGTAGGTACGAAGAGCAGTACTTC
CASSQLPGRRYEEQYF
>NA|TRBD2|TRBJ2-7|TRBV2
TGTGCCGGAAACAGCGGGGGGACCTACGAGCAGTACTTC
CAGNSGGTYEQYF
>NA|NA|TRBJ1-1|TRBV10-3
TGTGCCATCAGTGACCTGAGGGGGGGGAATGTAGGCACTGAAGCTTTCTTT
CAISDLRGGNVGTEAFF
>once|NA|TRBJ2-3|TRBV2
TGTGCCAGCACCATAGCGAGGAGCACAGATACGCAGTATTTT
CASTIARSTDTQYF
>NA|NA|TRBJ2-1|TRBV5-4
TGTGCCAGCAGCTTTGGGACAACGAGCTCCTACAATGAGCAGTTCTTC
CASSFGTTSSYNEQFF
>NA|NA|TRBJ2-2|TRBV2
TGTGCCAGCGGCCAGGGCCAGACGAACACCGGGGAGCTGTTTTTT
CASGQGQTNTGELFF
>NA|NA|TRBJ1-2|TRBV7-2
TGTGCCAGCAGCTTTCCATATGACTATGGCTACACCTTC
CASSFPYDYGYTF
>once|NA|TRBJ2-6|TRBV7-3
TGTGCCAGCAGCTTAACGTTCTGGGGCGGGACCGACTCTGGGGCCAACGTCCTGACTTTC
CASSLTFWGGTDSGANVLTF
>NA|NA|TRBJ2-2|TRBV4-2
TGTGCCAGCAGTTCGAGGGGCGGAGGCACCGGGGAGCTGTTTTTT
CASSSRGGGTGELFF
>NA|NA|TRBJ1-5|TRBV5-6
TGTGCCAGCAGCCACTACAATCAGCCCCAGCATTTT
CASSHYNQPQHF
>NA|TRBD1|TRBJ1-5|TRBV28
TGTGCCAGCAGTAGAGGGACAGGGGGCGTTCGGCCCCAGCATTTT
CASSRGTGGVRPQHF
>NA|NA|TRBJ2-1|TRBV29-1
TGCAGCGTTACTGATTCCCTCTACAATGAGCAGTTCTTC
CSVTDSLYNEQFF